This T cell receptor (beta chain) appears in the sequencing data of a study of identical twins. The V segment lost 3 bases and the J segment 4 bases; nucleotides outside the gene matches: 4. This CDR3 contains 15 residues. Unique molecular identifiers were present on the cDNA, and a universal primer site came from template switching. One entry per CDR3 protein results from TCRdb running MiXCR on the 5' RACE reads. Counted here are roughly 770,000 distinct CDR3 sequences, roughly 18% occurring once; the ten biggest clones make up 10% to 15%. The same specimen was also included in a second study, on T cells expressing NK-cell markers.

This TCR derives from a woman in her late teens or twenties in good health. Specimen: PBMCs. This chain links TRBV12-3 or TRBV12-4 with TRBJ1-5; 9 bases map to TRBD1. The CDR3 loop is CASSLGTGLNQPQHF. CDR3 DNA: TGTGCCAGCAGTTTGGGGACAGGGCTAAATCAGCCCCAGCATTTT.